This TCR beta chain was recorded in a study of radiotherapy plus CTLA-4 blockade in lung cancer. The CDR3 runs 11 residues. Germline loops: CDR1 MNHEY, CDR2 SVGAGI. V lost 8 bases, J lost 4 bases, and 8 bases lay in between. Profiling relied on immunoSEQ multiplex PCR, and the TCRdb table lists in-frame clones only, not all of them. The repertoire holds around 42,000 clones, with roughly 59% as singletons. This clone was seen only a few times. Here the sequenced sample was peripheral blood, taken from a patient treated with radiotherapy plus ipilimumab. The TCR comes from a human donor with non-small cell lung cancer who had a partial response to radiotherapy plus ipilimumab. V and J are TRBV6-5 and TRBJ2-5; D is ambiguous. CDR3 loop: CASRGGETQYF. The CDR3 DNA reads as TGTGCCAGCCGTGGCGGAGAGACCCAGTACTTC.